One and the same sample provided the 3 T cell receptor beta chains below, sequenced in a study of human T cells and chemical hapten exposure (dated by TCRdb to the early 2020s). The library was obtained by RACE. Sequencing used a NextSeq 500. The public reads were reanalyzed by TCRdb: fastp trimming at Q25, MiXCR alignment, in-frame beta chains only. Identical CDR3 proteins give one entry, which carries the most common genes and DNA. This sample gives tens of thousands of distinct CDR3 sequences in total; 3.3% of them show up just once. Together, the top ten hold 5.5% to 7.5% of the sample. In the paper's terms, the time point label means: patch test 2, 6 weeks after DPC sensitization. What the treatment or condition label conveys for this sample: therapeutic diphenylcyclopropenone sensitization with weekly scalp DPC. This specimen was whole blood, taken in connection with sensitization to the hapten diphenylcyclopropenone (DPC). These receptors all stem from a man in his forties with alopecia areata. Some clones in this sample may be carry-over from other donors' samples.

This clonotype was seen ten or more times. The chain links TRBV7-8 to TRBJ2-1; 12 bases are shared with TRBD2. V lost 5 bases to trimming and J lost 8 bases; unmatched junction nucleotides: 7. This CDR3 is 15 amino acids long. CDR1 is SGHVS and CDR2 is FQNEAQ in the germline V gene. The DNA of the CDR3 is TGTGCCAGCAGCGGACTAGCGGGATTTAAGGATGAGCAGTTCTTC. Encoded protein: CASSGLAGFKDEQFF.

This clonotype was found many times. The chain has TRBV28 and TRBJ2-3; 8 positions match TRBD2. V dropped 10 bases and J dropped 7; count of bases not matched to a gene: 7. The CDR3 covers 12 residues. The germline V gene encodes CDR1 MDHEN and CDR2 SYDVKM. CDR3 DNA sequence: TGTGCCACCCTGCGGGGGGCAAATACGCAGTATTTT. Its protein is CATLRGANTQYF.

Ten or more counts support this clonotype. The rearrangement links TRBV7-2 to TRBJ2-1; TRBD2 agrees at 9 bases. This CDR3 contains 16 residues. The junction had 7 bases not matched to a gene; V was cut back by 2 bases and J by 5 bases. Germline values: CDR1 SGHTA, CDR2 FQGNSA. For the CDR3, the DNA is TGTGCCAGCAGCTTACAGGGACTAGCACCGAACAATGAGCAGTTCTTC. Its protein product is CASSLQGLAPNNEQFF.